Sequencing of this T cell receptor beta chain was carried out in a study of shared T cell receptors in the human thymus. This clone was seen a handful of times. Germline CDR1 reads SGHTA; CDR2 reads FQGNSA. There are 17 residues in the CDR3. V was clipped by 4 bases and J by 4 bases; unmatched bases: 7. Repertoires were generated with immunoSEQ multiplex PCR, while TCRdb's copy carries only in-frame clones and drops some. The sample has about 380,000 clones; 95% are singletons. The sequencing sample was made of thymocytes. The TCR comes from a human donor. The gene calls are TRBV7-2 and TRBJ2-1; 13 bases line up with TRBD2. CDR3 sequence: CASSWTSGRERYNEQFF. The CDR3 coding sequence is TGTGCCAGCAGCTGGACTAGCGGGAGAGAGAGGTACAATGAGCAGTTCTTC.